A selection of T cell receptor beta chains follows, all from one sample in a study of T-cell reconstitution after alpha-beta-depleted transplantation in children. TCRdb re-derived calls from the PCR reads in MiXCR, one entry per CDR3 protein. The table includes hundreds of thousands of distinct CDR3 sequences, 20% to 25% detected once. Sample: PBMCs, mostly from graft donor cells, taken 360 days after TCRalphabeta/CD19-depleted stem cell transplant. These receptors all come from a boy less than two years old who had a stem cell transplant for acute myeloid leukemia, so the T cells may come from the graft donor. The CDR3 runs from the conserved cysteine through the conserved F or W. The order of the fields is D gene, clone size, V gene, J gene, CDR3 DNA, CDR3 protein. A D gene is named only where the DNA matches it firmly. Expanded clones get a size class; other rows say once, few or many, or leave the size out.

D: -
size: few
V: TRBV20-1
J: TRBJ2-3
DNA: TGCAGTGCTAGAGTTCTAGGCACAGATACGCAGTATTTT
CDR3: CSARVLGTDTQYF

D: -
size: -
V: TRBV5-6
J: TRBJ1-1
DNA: TGTGCCAGCAGCTTGGAGGGGAACAGGGTGGTAATGAACACTGAAGCTTTCTTT
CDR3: CASSLEGNRVVMNTEAFF

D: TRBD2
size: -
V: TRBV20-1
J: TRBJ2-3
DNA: TGCAGTGCCCCGGGAGGGTCAGATACGCAGTATTTT
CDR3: CSAPGGSDTQYF

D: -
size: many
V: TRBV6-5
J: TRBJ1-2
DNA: TGTGCCAGCAGTTACGTGGTGATGCCTCCCTACTATGGCTACACCTTC
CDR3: CASSYVVMPPYYGYTF

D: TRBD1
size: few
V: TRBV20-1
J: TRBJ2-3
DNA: TGCAGTGCCGCCCCTAGGACAGGGAGAACAGATACGCAGTATTTT
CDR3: CSAAPRTGRTDTQYF

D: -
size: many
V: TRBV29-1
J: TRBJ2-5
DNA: TGCAGCCTAGGCTCGAGAGAGACCCAGTACTTC
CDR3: CSLGSRETQYF

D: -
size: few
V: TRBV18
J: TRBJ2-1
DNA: TGTGCCAGCTCACCCTCTCATGAGCAGTTCTTC
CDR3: CASSPSHEQFF

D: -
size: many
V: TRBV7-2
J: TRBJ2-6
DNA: TGTGCCAGCAGCTTCGACGGTTTAGGTGGGGCCAACGTCCTGACTTTC
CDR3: CASSFDGLGGANVLTF

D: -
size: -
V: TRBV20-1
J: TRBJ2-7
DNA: TGCAGTGCTAGAGACTCCCGCGAGCAGTACTTC
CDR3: CSARDSREQYF

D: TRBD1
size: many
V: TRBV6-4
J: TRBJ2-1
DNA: TGTGCCAGCAGTCCTCCGGGACAGGGTCGGTACGTAGCCTACAATGAGCAGTTCTTC
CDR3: CASSPPGQGRYVAYNEQFF

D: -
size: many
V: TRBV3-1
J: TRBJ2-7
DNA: TGTGCCAGCAGCCAAGATTCCCCCCCTTACGAGCAGTACTTC
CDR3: CASSQDSPPYEQYF

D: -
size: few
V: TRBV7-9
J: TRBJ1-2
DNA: TGTGCCAGCAGCTTTACGCAGGAGTATGGCTACACCTTC
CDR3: CASSFTQEYGYTF

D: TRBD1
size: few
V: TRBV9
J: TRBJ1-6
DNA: TGTGCCAGCAGCGAGGACAGGGGATCACCCCTCCACTTT
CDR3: CASSEDRGSPLHF

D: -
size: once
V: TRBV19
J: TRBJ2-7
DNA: TGTGCCAGTAGTATAGACAGGGGCCTTTCCTACGAGCAGTACTTC
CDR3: CASSIDRGLSYEQYF

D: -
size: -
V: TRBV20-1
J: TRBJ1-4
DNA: TGCAGTGCCTGTGGCCAGCTTAATGAAAAACTGTTTTTT
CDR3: CSACGQLNEKLFF

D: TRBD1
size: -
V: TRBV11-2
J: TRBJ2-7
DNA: TGTGCCAGCAGCCTCGGGGACAGCCTCCTTCCCCGCTCCTACGAGCAGTACTTC
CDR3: CASSLGDSLLPRSYEQYF

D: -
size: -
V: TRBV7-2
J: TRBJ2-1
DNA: TGTGCCAGCAGCTTAACCGGTTCGACAGGCTGGAATGAGCAGTTCTTC
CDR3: CASSLTGSTGWNEQFF

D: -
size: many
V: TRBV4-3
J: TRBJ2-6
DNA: TGCGCCAGCAGCCAAGTTGCTGGGGCCAACGTCCTGACTTTC
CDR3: CASSQVAGANVLTF

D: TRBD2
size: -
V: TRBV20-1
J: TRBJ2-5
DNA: TGCAGTGCTAGCGTGACTAGCGCCACCCAAGAGACCCAGTACTTC
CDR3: CSASVTSATQETQYF

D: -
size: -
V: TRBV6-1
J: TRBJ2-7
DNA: TGTGCCAGCAGTCTGGGACCGCTAGATGAGCAGTACTTC
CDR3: CASSLGPLDEQYF

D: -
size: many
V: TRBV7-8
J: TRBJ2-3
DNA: TGTGCCAGCAGCCCCGCGGCAGGGTCTCGGGCAGATACGCAGTATTTT
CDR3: CASSPAAGSRADTQYF

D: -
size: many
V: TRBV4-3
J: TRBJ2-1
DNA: TGCGCCAGCAGCCAAGCTGCGAGCTCCTACAATGAGCAGTTCTTC
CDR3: CASSQAASSYNEQFF

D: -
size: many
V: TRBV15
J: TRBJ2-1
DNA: TGTGCCACCGGCCGGGAGCGCTACAATGAGCAGTTCTTC
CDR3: CATGRERYNEQFF

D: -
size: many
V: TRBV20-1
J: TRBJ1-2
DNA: TGCAGTGCTAGAGACGGGATCTATGGCTACACCTTC
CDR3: CSARDGIYGYTF

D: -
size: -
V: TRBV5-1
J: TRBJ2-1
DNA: TGCGCCAGCAGCTTGGCCTCGGGTGGGGGGATAAATGAGCAGTTCTTC
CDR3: CASSLASGGGINEQFF

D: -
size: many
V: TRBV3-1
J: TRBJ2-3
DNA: TGTGCCAGCAGCCTTATTACAGATACGCAGTATTTT
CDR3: CASSLITDTQYF

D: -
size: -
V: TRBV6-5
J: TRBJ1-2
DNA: TGTGCCAGCAGTTTGAACAGGGTCTATGGCTACACCTTC
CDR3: CASSLNRVYGYTF

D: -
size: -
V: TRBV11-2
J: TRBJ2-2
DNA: TGTGCCAGCAGCGTACGGCGGGATACCGGGGAGCTGTTTTTT
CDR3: CASSVRRDTGELFF

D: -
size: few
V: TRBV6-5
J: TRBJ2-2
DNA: TGTGCCAGCAATTATCGACGGGGTCAGAACACCGGGGAGCTGTTTTTT
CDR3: CASNYRRGQNTGELFF

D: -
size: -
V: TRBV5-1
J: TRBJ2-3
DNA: TGCGCCAGCAGCTTCGGGGGATTGCCAGATACGCAGTATTTT
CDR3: CASSFGGLPDTQYF

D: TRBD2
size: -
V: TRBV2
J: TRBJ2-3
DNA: TGTGCCAGCAGTGGGGGACCGACGACTAGCGGGGGGGCAGATACGCAGTATTTT
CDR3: CASSGGPTTSGGADTQYF

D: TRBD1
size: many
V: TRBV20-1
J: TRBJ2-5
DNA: TGCAGTGCTAGCGGCCTTACAGGGGCGGCGGAGACCCAGTACTTC
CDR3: CSASGLTGAAETQYF

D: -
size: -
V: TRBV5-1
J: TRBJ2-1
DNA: TGCGCCAGCAGCTTGGTGTTAGCCGATACCGGGTCGGGCGAGCAGTTCTTC
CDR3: CASSLVLADTGSGEQFF

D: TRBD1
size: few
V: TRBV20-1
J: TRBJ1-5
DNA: TGCAGTGCTTTCCTCCGGACAGGGGATAATCAGCCCCAGCATTTT
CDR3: CSAFLRTGDNQPQHF

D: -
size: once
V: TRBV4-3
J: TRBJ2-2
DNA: TGCGCCAGCAGCCAAGGAGTGGGAGGGGGAAGCACCGGGGAGCTGTTTTTT
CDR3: CASSQGVGGGSTGELFF

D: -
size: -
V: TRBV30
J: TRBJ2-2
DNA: TGTGCCTGGGGGCACACCGGGGAGCTGTTTTTT
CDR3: CAWGHTGELFF

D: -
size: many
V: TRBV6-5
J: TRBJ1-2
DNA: TGTGCCGCGGGAGGGGGTTATGGCTACACCTTC
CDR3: CAAGGGYGYTF

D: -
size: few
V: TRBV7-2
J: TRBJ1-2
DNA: TGTGCCAGCAGCTTACCCCCCTGGGCGGAGAACTATGGCTACACCTTC
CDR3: CASSLPPWAENYGYTF

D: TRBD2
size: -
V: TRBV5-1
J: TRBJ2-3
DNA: TGCGCCAGCAGCGTCCGTCTAGCGGACCCCACAGATACGCAGTATTTT
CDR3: CASSVRLADPTDTQYF

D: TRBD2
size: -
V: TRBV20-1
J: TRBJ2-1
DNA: TGCAGTGCTAGAGACCCCTTCGGGGGGGCCAACAATGAGCAGTTCTTC
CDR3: CSARDPFGGANNEQFF

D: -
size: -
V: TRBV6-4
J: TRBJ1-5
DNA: TGTGCCAGCAGATCTCTCCGGCGGGGGCTTCGATATGGCAATCAGCCCCAGCATTTT
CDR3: CASRSLRRGLRYGNQPQHF

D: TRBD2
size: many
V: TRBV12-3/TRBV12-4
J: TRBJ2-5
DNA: TGTGCCAGCAGTTTCTCAACTAGCGGGGCCTTCCAAGAGACCCAGTACTTC
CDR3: CASSFSTSGAFQETQYF

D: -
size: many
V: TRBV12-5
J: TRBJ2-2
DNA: TGTGCTAGCTTGGGACTCGACGGGGAGCTGTTTTTT
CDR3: CASLGLDGELFF